This is a list of T cell receptor beta chains from one sample in a study of T cells in localized non-small cell lung cancer. Produced via immunoSEQ multiplex PCR; TCRdb's table is partial and in-frame only. The table shows 3,000 to 4,000 clones, with roughly 29% occurring only once. This specimen was lung tumor tissue, taken before any cancer treatment. The receptors come from a man aged 40-75 years with stage I lung adenocarcinoma. The conserved cysteine and the conserved F or W are not part of the CDR3 here. Each record gives: V gene, D gene, CDR3 protein. A D gene is named only where the DNA matches it firmly.

V: TRBV8-2
D: .
CDR3: ASSLGGRGTGELF

V: TRBV30
D: .
CDR3: AWSMGRETQY

V: TRBV30
D: .
CDR3: AWRRPGGDTQY

V: TRBV12-5
D: .
CDR3: ASAKQYPSLGANVLT

V: TRBV19
D: TRBD1
CDR3: ASSAATGTSNQPQH

V: TRBV6-8
D: TRBD2
CDR3: AISASGNAYNEQF

V: TRBV9
D: TRBD1
CDR3: ASSPDRVSEQY

V: TRBV29-1
D: TRBD1
CDR3: SVRGQGIEKLF

V: TRBV12-5
D: TRBD1
CDR3: ASTRGQGVAWGYT

V: TRBV19
D: TRBD1
CDR3: ASSSHTKPGQGSIYEQY

V: TRBV11-3
D: .
CDR3: ASSPGNTALDGYT

V: TRBV6-8
D: TRBD1
CDR3: ASSWGRDRVNYGYT

V: TRBV6-8
D: .
CDR3: ASSSGYSTDTQY

V: TRBV29-1
D: TRBD2
CDR3: SVASGRSDTQY

V: TRBV6-8
D: .
CDR3: ASNRNSMNTEAF

V: TRBV6-8
D: .
CDR3: ASRQDLTFADTQY

V: TRBV9
D: .
CDR3: ASNTGTWDIDYT

V: TRBV19
D: TRBD2
CDR3: ASIATSGSSVEQF

V: TRBV6-4
D: TRBD1
CDR3: ASRTGTDSNQPQH

V: TRBV19
D: TRBD1
CDR3: ASSIRTGGNEKLF

V: TRBV14
D: TRBD2
CDR3: ASSRTSGGGNEQF

V: TRBV11-3
D: .
CDR3: ASSLSAGAGETQY

V: TRBV6-8
D: .
CDR3: ASSYRGRDTEAF

V: TRBV6-8
D: TRBD1
CDR3: ASSVRDSISYEQY

V: TRBV11-3
D: .
CDR3: ASSWNRVHYNSPLH

V: TRBV6-8
D: TRBD2
CDR3: ASSGSQLAGGSKSYEQY